Shown below are 6 T cell receptor beta chains from a single sample sequenced in a study of patients and donors after allogeneic stem cell transplantation. Via MiXCR, TCRdb re-called the RT-PCR reads, giving one row per CDR3 protein. The sample consists of 200,000 to 250,000 distinct CDR3 sequences, 13% to 15% of them appearing once. Sequenced material: blood, either unsorted or a sorted T cell fraction (not recorded which). All receptors come from a human donor who was either an allogeneic HSCT recipient or a stem cell or donor lymphocyte infusion donor (not recorded which). It is not recorded whose cells these are; they may come from a transplant donor.

This chain links TRBV24-1 with TRBJ2-1, with TRBD2 matching 10 bases. V lost 1 base to trimming and J lost 9 bases; unmatched junction nucleotides: 8. From germline, CDR1 is KGHDR and CDR2 SFDVKD. The CDR3 is made up of 16 amino acids. This CDR3 reads CATSDLSGGAWGEQFF. The CDR3 DNA reads as TGTGCCACCAGTGATTTAAGCGGGGGGGCTTGGGGTGAGCAGTTCTTC.

This clonotype was picked up a small number of times. The chain joins TRBV20-1 to TRBJ2-1, with 16 bases matching TRBD2. The CDR3 runs 16 residues. Per the germline V gene, CDR1 is DFQATT and CDR2 is SNEGSKA (reference sequence). The trim removed 6 bases at V and 4 bases at J, leaving 6 bases unmatched. The DNA of the CDR3 is TGCAGTGCCCCCCCGGGACTAGCGGGAGGGTACAATGAGCAGTTCTTC. It translates to CSAPPGLAGGYNEQFF.

This clonotype was detected only a few times. This chain joins TRBV2 and TRBJ1-5; tentative D call: TRBD1 (5 bases). CDR3 length: 13 residues. Trimming left V 6 bases short and J 4 bases short, with 10 bases between. CDR1 is SNHLY, CDR2 FYNNEI, per germline. The CDR3: CASSHGGNQPQHF. The CDR3 DNA is TGTGCCAGCAGCCACGGGGGGAATCAGCCCCAGCATTTT. The whole variable domain, remainder taken from reference TRBV2 and TRBJ1-5, is EPEVTQTPSHQVTQMGQEVILRCVPISNHLYFYWYRQILGQKVEFLVSFYNNEISEKSEIFDDQFSVERPDGSNFTLKIRSTKLEDSAMYFCASSHGGNQPQHFGDGTRLSIL.

This clonotype has more than one count but fewer than ten. The rearrangement links TRBV20-1 to TRBJ2-3; the match to TRBD2 covers 8 bases. There are 14 residues in the CDR3. From germline, CDR1 is DFQATT and CDR2 SNEGSKA (reference sequence). V shed 5 bases, J shed 2 bases, and the junction held 6 bases outside the gene matches. This CDR3 reads CSAAGTRLTDTQYF. In DNA, the CDR3 is TGCAGTGCTGCCGGGACTAGGCTCACAGATACGCAGTATTTT.

There are a few counts of this clonotype. The chain couples TRBV6-1 to TRBJ1-5; D remains unclear. Germline values: CDR1 MNHNS, CDR2 SASEGT. The CDR3 sequence is 13 residues long. Trimming removed 7 bases from V and 2 bases from J, with 9 bases in between. CDR3 region: CASTKGGNQPQHF. The CDR3 DNA sequence: TGTGCCAGCACAAAAGGCGGCAATCAGCCCCAGCATTTT.

In its sample, this clonotype was seen a few times. The chain has TRBV20-1 and TRBJ2-3; D call uncertain. Between the trimmed V and J ends, which lost 1 base and 0 bases, there was a span of 5 bases. Looked up from germline, CDR1 is DFQATT and CDR2 is SNEGSKA (reference sequence). There are 13 residues in the CDR3. This chain's CDR3 is CSARVYSTDTQYF. As DNA, the CDR3 is TGCAGTGCTAGAGTCTATAGCACAGATACGCAGTATTTT.